The 9 T cell receptor beta chains in this list originate from one sample, sequenced in a study of T-cell memory formation after mild COVID-19. MiXCR, run by TCRdb on the 5' RACE reads, gives a single entry per CDR3 protein. The data contain approximately 180,000 distinct CDR3 sequences, 15% to 20% of them singletons. Sequenced input: PBMCs or a T cell subset sorted from them (not recorded which). These receptor sequences come from an adult woman who had mild COVID-19 (a few samples of this study predate the infection). Cell type and time point are not known.

The rearrangement joins TRBV27 to TRBJ1-1; perhaps TRBD1 as D (5 bases). This CDR3 region has 15 residues. From germline, CDR1 is MNHEY and CDR2 SMNVEV (reference sequence). The V end was cut by 6 bases, the J end by 5 bases, with 19 bases between. This chain's CDR3 is CASRSPRDSRTEAFF. The CDR3 DNA follows: TGTGCCAGCAGATCTCCAAGGGACTCTCGAACTGAAGCTTTCTTT.

CDR3 coding DNA: TGTGCCAGCACCCAGGCCACCCCCTACGAGCAGTACTTC. Amino acids: CASTQATPYEQYF. J is TRBJ2-7 and V is TRBV6-5; D gene unclear. This CDR3 has 13 residues. CDR1 is MNHEY, CDR2 SVGAGI, per germline. V was pared by 7 bases and J by 2 bases, with 12 bases between.

This clonotype was counted a few times. The rearrangement uses TRBV25-1 and TRBJ1-2, with 9 bases aligning to TRBD1. The germline CDR1 and CDR2 sequences are MGHDK and SYGVNS. The CDR3 loop spans 17 amino acids. V shed 3 bases, J shed 8 bases, and the junction held 16 bases outside the gene matches. CDR3: CASSEPNRGLVRGGYTF. CDR3 sequence (DNA): TGTGCCAGCAGTGAGCCCAACAGGGGGCTTGTAAGGGGAGGCTACACCTTC.

The chain links TRBV23-1 to TRBJ2-5; 7 bases agree with TRBD1. TRBV23-1 has ORF status, its function being uncertain. V trimming: 0 bases; J trimming: 7 bases; junction bases outside the gene matches: 17. This CDR3 region has 18 residues. The CDR3 region is CASSQSPLTGLSSWTQYF. The CDR3 nucleotides are TGCGCCAGCAGTCAATCCCCATTGACAGGGCTATCAAGCTGGACCCAGTACTTC.

The chain recombines TRBV28 with TRBJ2-7, with 12 bases matching TRBD1. The CDR3 is 14 residues long. Germline trimming cut 4 bases from V and 5 bases from J; bases unmatched to any gene: 3. Germline values: CDR1 MDHEN, CDR2 SYDVKM. CDR3 DNA sequence: TGTGCCAGCAGTTCGGGACAGGGGGCCCACGAGCAGTACTTC. Translated: CASSSGQGAHEQYF.

There are a few counts of this clonotype. CDR3 sequence (DNA): TGCAGTGCTCGGACTAGCGGGAGAGTGGATGGTGAGCAGTACTTC. It codes for CSARTSGRVDGEQYF. The chain couples TRBV20-1 to TRBJ2-7; 13 bases match TRBD2. The CDR3 is 15 amino acids. Germline CDR1 reads DFQATT; CDR2 reads SNEGSKA (reference sequence). V dropped 5 bases and J dropped 7; count of bases not matched to a gene: 11.

The V call is TRBV5-5, the J call TRBJ2-5; maybe TRBD1 (6 bases). CDR1 is SGHKS and CDR2 is YYEKEE in the germline V gene (reference sequence). V was shortened by 5 bases and J by 5 bases, with 16 bases between the two germline ends. The length of the CDR3 is 14 residues. The CDR3 nucleotides are TGTGCCAGCAGTTTCCGGGGACAATCGGAGACCCAGTACTTC. Translated: CASSFRGQSETQYF.

The chain combines TRBV12-3 or TRBV12-4 with TRBJ1-1; no firm D call. The length of the CDR3 is 14 residues. Trimming left V 5 bases short and J 1 base short, with 11 bases between. CDR3 residues: CASSPNRQNTEAFF. The CDR3 DNA sequence: TGTGCCAGCAGTCCAAATCGACAGAACACTGAAGCTTTCTTT.

V is TRBV7-9 and J is TRBJ2-3; D unresolved. CDR3 length: 15 residues. Trimming cost V 5 bases and J 4 bases, with 16 bases left between them. CDR1 SEHNR and CDR2 FQNEAQ come from the germline V gene (reference sequence). CDR3 in DNA: TGTGCCAGCAGCCTCCCCCCGGCAATGCCAGATACGCAGTATTTT. Protein sequence: CASSLPPAMPDTQYF. The whole variable domain, filled in from reference TRBV7-9 and TRBJ2-3, reads DTGVSQNPRHKITKRGQNVTFRCDPISEHNRLYWYRQTLGQGPEFLTYFQNEAQLEKSRLLSDRFSAERPKGSFSTLEIQRTEQGDSAMYLCASSLPPAMPDTQYFGPGTRLTVL.